The T cell receptor beta chain under discussion was sequenced for a study of shared clonotypes between healthy human individuals. Germline loops: CDR1 SGHVS, CDR2 FQNEAQ. V was clipped by 2 bases and J by 4 bases, with 16 bases between them. The CDR3 length is 16 residues. Study outcomes and limitations: An anticipated effect of sequencing depth on clonotype sharing among donors was recognized. Several donors shared 4.5% to 6.5% of their naive CD4 clonotypes.

Samples underwent the assay at deep level. The authors loaded about 0.2 ug DNA, about 30,000 T cell genomes, into sorted-subset replicate PCRs. Sequencing used immunoSEQ multiplex PCR; TCRdb keeps in-frame clones, though not all of them. The sample lists 2.3 million or so clones; 90% to 95% were seen once. On this clone itself: Antigen specificity is unknown.

This chain uses TRBV7-8 with TRBJ2-3; D gene uncertain. This clonotype originated in a man between 18 and 35 years old in good health. Some clones in this sample may be carry-over from other donors' samples. The sample comprised naive CD4+ T cells from PBMCs. Subset here: CD45RA+ positively selected. The CDR3 DNA reads as TGTGCCAGCAGCTTATTGACTCTACTAACCCCAGATACGCAGTATTTT. This encodes CASSLLTLLTPDTQYF.